This T cell receptor (beta chain) was obtained from a study of T cells in Graves' hyperthyroidism and ophthalmopathy (dated by TCRdb to 2018 to 2020). Regarding the research as a whole: Peripheral blood samples were taken at the time of initial diagnosis, prior to any treatment. To identify distinguishing TCR V-J signatures, a discovery cohort of some 99 patients was used, comprising 43 with Graves' ophthalmopathy and some 60 with stable Graves' hyperthyroidism. An independent validation cohort of around 20 hyperthyroidism patients and more than 15 patients who later progressed to ophthalmopathy tested prospective prediction of ophthalmopathy. The roughly 94 discovery patients were randomly split 7:3 into training and test sets. In addition, the study compared T-cell repertoires in thyroid tissue and in blood from six Graves' hyperthyroidism patients. After sampling, hyperthyroidism patients received methimazole starting at 30 mg daily, and ophthalmopathy patients received high-dose intravenous methylprednisolone. The paper reports TCR Vbeta CDR3 sequencing of fewer than 150 peripheral blood samples: under 45 ophthalmopathy, fewer than 85 hyperthyroidism and some 17 progressor patients. Overall study outcomes, separate from this receptor: Blood samples also contained most of the expanded thyroid clonotypes (frequency above 0.001), which suggests that blood repertoires may reflect thyroid immune responses. In validation, the model predicted progression to ophthalmopathy with 55% to 71% sensitivity and roughly 72% specificity, a median of 6.5 months before onset. Sample size was not statistically predetermined, and investigators were not blinded to group allocation. In cross-validation, a model built on a 13 V-J signature told ophthalmopathy apart from stable hyperthyroidism with over 85% sensitivity and roughly 81% specificity, and in testing the same model reached 80%/75%.

Stable Graves' hyperthyroidism was defined as no progression to ophthalmopathy during 18 months of follow-up. The hyperthyroidism patients were between 18 and 65 years old and newly diagnosed, with a disease duration of less than 2 months. Any patient with an uncontrolled infection, another autoimmune disease, pregnancy or lactation was excluded. Diagnoses were based on clinical symptoms, serum thyroxine and TRAb, thyroid ultrasound and orbital computed tomography. PBMCs were separated from roughly 9.3 ml of fresh peripheral blood using Ficoll-Paque density gradient centrifugation. Total RNA was extracted with Trizol reagent, and quality was checked on an Agilent 2100 Bioanalyzer. The TCR beta CDR3 regions were amplified from RNA transcripts. For the first round of RT-PCR on the TCR CDR3, the HTBI primer set was used together with the Qiagen OneStep RT-PCR kit. The libraries were constructed in a second round of multiplex PCR and then size-selected and purified. Sequencing of the libraries was done on an Illumina HiSeq2000 using paired-end 100 bp reads. The authors' pipeline ran thus. SOAPnuke was used to process the raw data, removing reads that contained adapters or uncalled bases, had a mean Phred below 15, or lacked an exact match to the constant primer or identifier. High-quality paired reads were merged with COPE v1.2.5, and unique nucleotide sequences were defined as clonotypes. MiTCR v1.1 was used to align clonotypes to the IMGT TRBV, TRBD and TRBJ reference segments. Analysis was restricted to V-J combinations with a frequency above 0.0001, which covered roughly 99% of repertoires. A TCS score was defined as the ratio between F50 (clonal expansion) and ExV (chaos), using BLOSUM62-based TCRdist between CDR3 peptides within each V-J. Welch's t-statistics and random forest reduced around 550 V-J features to some 14, which were used in a naive Bayes classifier (R e1071). The public reads were reanalyzed by TCRdb: fastp trimming at Q25, MiXCR alignment, in-frame beta chains only. Records with the same CDR3 protein are collapsed into one entry carrying the most frequent genes and DNA. The V and J calls reflect TCRdb's pipeline rather than the authors' work. This sample is represented by some 620,000 distinct CDR3 sequences; 15% to 20% of them were singletons. The ten top clones hold 3% to 4.5% of the sample.

This clonotype was counted ten times or more. This receptor's antigen is unknown. The input lacks base qualities; no much larger clone sits a single base away. There are 14 amino acids in the CDR3, from cysteine to phenylalanine inclusive. Only CDR3 DNA remains: 42 bases, in frame from the first base. From the germline V gene, CDR1 is SGHAT and CDR2 is FQNNGV. V and J lose 6 bases and 6 bases, and a span of 17 bases separates them. This receptor was identified in a woman in her thirties with Graves' hyperthyroidism. Sequenced: blood. The sequence is built from TRBV11-2 and TRBJ1-2; TRBD1 is perhaps the D gene, given 5 matching bases. The CDR3 amino acid sequence is: CASSEAPGRDGYTF. The nucleotides read TGTGCCAGCAGTGAAGCCCCAGGCAGGGATGGCTACACCTTC.